What follows is one TCR beta chain and its context. Its antigen is currently unknown. The data are from a study of graft-versus-host responses after intestinal transplantation. Study as a whole: Every one of the recipients received anti-thymocyte globulin induction and afterwards took tacrolimus and steroids for approximately 3 years.

Libraries were prepared by immunoSEQ multiplex PCR; TCRdb keeps only in-frame clonotypes and omits some of them. The sample has tens of thousands of clones, 75% to 95% seen once. Points from the study as a whole: Among recipient marrow samples, GvH clones were found; some appeared first in ileum or blood. Early post-transplant declines in HvG were associated with peak levels of circulating GvH clones. Subjects displaying graft-donor T cell macrochimerism possessed elevated graft-versus-host to host-versus-graft clonal ratios inside allografts.

The receptor was derived from a human donor who was the organ donor for an intestinal transplant. This material consisted of unstimulated CD4+ T cells sorted from spleen or lymph node cells, taken before transplant.

CDR3 sequence reads: CASSEGGTANEKLFF. In nucleotides, the CDR3 is TGTGCCAGCAGTGAGGGGGGGACGGCTAATGAAAAACTGTTTTTT. The chain couples TRBV25-1 to TRBJ1-4; TRBD1 might be the D (5 bases). The CDR3 is 15 amino acids. Trimming removed 3 bases at V and 3 bases at J, with 11 bases between. The V gene's germline CDR1 is MGHDK and CDR2 SYGVNS.